This T cell receptor (beta chain) originates from a study of technical replicates of blood from several donors. Only in-frame clones appear in the TCRdb table, and some are missing; sequencing was by immunoSEQ multiplex PCR. The table shows approximately 100,000 clones, with approximately 94% occurring only once. Trimming took off 0 bases at V and 5 bases at J, with 13 bases between the two ends. The V gene's germline CDR1 is SGHTA and CDR2 FQGNSA. The CDR3 is 15 residues long. This chain links TRBV7-2 with TRBJ1-2; no firm D call. This receptor was obtained from a human donor in good health. Specimen: T cells isolated from PBMCs. DNA for the CDR3: TGTGCCAGCAGCTTAGCGCGGGGTAGTTTTTATGGCTACACCTTC. Translating gives CASSLARGSFYGYTF.